This is a list of T cell receptor beta chains from one sample in a study of blood T cell repertoires in COVID-19. Sequencing was performed with immunoSEQ multiplex PCR; in TCRdb, only in-frame clones are kept and a portion is missing. Of 90,000 or so clones in the sample, 65% to 90% were seen once. The sequenced sample consisted of peripheral blood. The source is a man aged 55-75 years with acute or convalescent COVID-19. Each CDR3 is given with its conserved first and last residue. Each record gives: clone size, J gene, V gene, D gene, CDR3 DNA, CDR3 protein. A D gene is named only where the DNA matches it firmly. The size field is filled for only some rows; it gives once, few, many or a size class.

>-|TRBJ2-3|TRBV9|TRBD2
TGTGCCAGCAGCGCTACTAGCGGGGGGGGCACAGATACGCAGTATTTT
CASSATSGGGTDTQYF
>-|TRBJ2-1|TRBV11-1|-
TGTGCCAGCAGAAACGACAGGAGCTCCTACAATGAGCAGTTCTTC
CASRNDRSSYNEQFF
>-|TRBJ1-2|TRBV29-1|TRBD1
TGCAGCGTTGAAGTTAGGGACAGGGACTATGGCTACACCTTC
CSVEVRDRDYGYTF
>-|TRBJ1-1|TRBV28|-
TGTGCCAGCAGTTTCTCCGAAGGGAGGACCTCTGAAGCTTTCTTT
CASSFSEGRTSEAFF
>-|TRBJ1-5|TRBV29-1|TRBD1
TGCAGCGTTGAAGGTGGGACAGGGGTACAGGAAACCGTGGGGAATCAGCCCCAGCATTTT
CSVEGGTGVQETVGNQPQHF
>-|TRBJ1-2|TRBV28|TRBD1
TGTGCCAGCAGTTCGGTTTGGACAGGGGACTATGGCTACACCTTC
CASSSVWTGDYGYTF
>-|TRBJ2-1|TRBV19|TRBD2
TGTGCCAGTAGTATGATAGCGGGGGGGAACAATGAGCAGTTCTTC
CASSMIAGGNNEQFF
>-|TRBJ1-6|TRBV28|TRBD1
TGTGCCAGCAGCCGTCGGGGACAGGGAGGTAATTCACCCCTCCACTTT
CASSRRGQGGNSPLHF
>-|TRBJ1-1|TRBV4-2|-
TGTGCCAGCAGCTCACAAAAGACAGAGAACACTGAAGCTTTCTTT
CASSSQKTENTEAFF
>-|TRBJ2-7|TRBV10-3|TRBD1
TGTGCCATCGGCCGGGACAGGGAGTACGAGCAGTACTTC
CAIGRDREYEQYF
>-|TRBJ2-2|TRBV5-1|TRBD1
TGCGCCAGCAGCTTCCAACGGACAGGGCAAACCGGGGAGCTGTTTTTT
CASSFQRTGQTGELFF
>-|TRBJ2-3|TRBV3-1/TRBV3-2|-
TGTGCCAGCAGCCAAGTTTTGGGGGCAGCTAGCACAGATACGCAGTATTTT
CASSQVLGAASTDTQYF
>-|TRBJ2-6|TRBV7-3|-
TGTGCCAGCAGCTTAAAGGGACTTTCAGCTGCTGGGGCCAACGTCCTGACTTTC
CASSLKGLSAAGANVLTF
>-|TRBJ1-4|TRBV5-1|-
TGCGCCAGCAGCTTGGCGGGGGACCATAATGAAAAACTGTTTTTT
CASSLAGDHNEKLFF
>-|TRBJ2-3|TRBV18|-
TGTGCCAGCGCTCCGGGTAGCACAGATACGCAGTATTTT
CASAPGSTDTQYF
>few|TRBJ2-1|TRBV6-4|TRBD2
TGTGCCAGCAGTACGACTAGCGGGGGGATAGATGAGCAGTTCTTC
CASSTTSGGIDEQFF
>-|TRBJ2-2|TRBV6-5|-
TGTGCCAGCAAGTTCCAGGCTCTTAGGGGGGAGCTGTTTTTT
CASKFQALRGELFF
>-|TRBJ1-5|TRBV7-9|-
TGTGCCAGCAGCTCAATTCTAGAGGGTATTAGCAATCAGCCCCAGCATTTT
CASSSILEGISNQPQHF
>once|TRBJ1-6|TRBV5-4|-
TGTGCCAGCAGAGTTCAGGGGAGTTCACCCCTCCACTTT
CASRVQGSSPLHF
>-|TRBJ2-1|TRBV5-1|TRBD1
TGCGCCAGCAGCTTGGAGGGACAGACGAACAATGAGCAGTTCTTC
CASSLEGQTNNEQFF
>-|TRBJ1-6|TRBV13|-
TGTGCCAGCAGCCTAGATCGACAATTCCCTCCCTATTCACCCCTCCACTTT
CASSLDRQFPPYSPLHF
>-|TRBJ1-5|TRBV4-1|TRBD1
TGCGCCAGCAGCCCGAGGACAGGGGAGGGTCAGCCCCAGCATTTT
CASSPRTGEGQPQHF
>-|TRBJ2-1|TRBV5-1|TRBD1
TGCGCCAGCAGCTACGGGACAGGGGGCCCCTTTGAGCAGTTCTTC
CASSYGTGGPFEQFF
>-|TRBJ1-2|TRBV28|-
TGTGCCAGCAGTTGGGGGGGCGGCTATGGCTACACCTTC
CASSWGGGYGYTF
>-|TRBJ1-3|TRBV18|TRBD1
TGTGCCAGCTCACCAGGACAGGGTGGAAACACCATATATTTT
CASSPGQGGNTIYF
>once|TRBJ2-5|TRBV5-1|-
TGCGCCAGCAGCATAGAAGAGACCCAGTACTTC
CASSIEETQYF